This is a list of T cell receptor beta chains from one sample in a study of CD8+ T cells in alopecia areata. The table came from immunoSEQ multiplex PCR; TCRdb's copy has only in-frame clones and leaves some out. The sample lists about 200,000 clones, approximately 53% occurring once. Source material: CD8+ T cells sorted from blood. Receptors originate from a human donor in good health. Both conserved end residues are part of each CDR3. The D gene is left open where the match is weak. Clone sizes are given selectively: once, few, many, or a class where the clone is expanded.

>TRBV7-9|TRBJ2-7|-|-
TGTGCCAGCAGCTTAGAAGGGGAACAGTCGTCCTACGAGCAGTACTTC
CASSLEGEQSSYEQYF
>TRBV4-1|TRBJ1-2|-|-
TGCGCCAGCAGCCAAGCACAACAGATCTATGGCTACACCTTC
CASSQAQQIYGYTF
>TRBV13|TRBJ2-1|TRBD2|-
TGTGCCAGCAGCTTAGAGGGACTAGTTATCAATGAGCAGTTCTTC
CASSLEGLVINEQFF
>TRBV27|TRBJ1-6|-|-
TGTGCCAGCAGTTTAGCACAACCTTGGTCCTATAATTCACCCCTCCACTTT
CASSLAQPWSYNSPLHF
>TRBV29-1|TRBJ1-2|-|-
TGCAGCGTTGAGGCAGGGTTTCTGTATGGCTACACCTTC
CSVEAGFLYGYTF
>TRBV4-1|TRBJ1-3|-|-
TGCGCCAGCAGCCCTCCGGCCTCTGGAAACACCATATATTTT
CASSPPASGNTIYF
>TRBV6-5|TRBJ2-1|TRBD2|once
TGTGCCAGCAGTTTCGGGGGGGCCCCCTACAATGAGCAGTTCTTC
CASSFGGAPYNEQFF
>TRBV27|TRBJ1-1|-|few
TGTGCCAGCTATTATTCAACTGAAGCTTTCTTT
CASYYSTEAFF
>TRBV11-2|TRBJ1-2|-|few
TGTGCCAGCAGTGCTAACTATGGCTACACCTTC
CASSANYGYTF
>TRBV11-2|TRBJ2-7|-|-
TGTGCCAGCAGCCCCAACGGGGGCTCCGAGCAGTACTTC
CASSPNGGSEQYF
>TRBV15|TRBJ2-5|TRBD1|-
TGTGCCACCAGCACCCGGGACAGGACGCAAGAGACCCAGTACTTC
CATSTRDRTQETQYF
>TRBV25-1|TRBJ2-3|-|-
TGTGCCAGCTGGGCAGATACGCAGTATTTT
CASWADTQYF
>TRBV7-8|TRBJ2-2|-|few
TGTGCCAGCAGCCTTGGAGGGCCAGGGAACACCGGGGAGCTGTTTTTT
CASSLGGPGNTGELFF
>TRBV5-6|TRBJ2-7|-|-
TGTGCCAGCAGCTCCTCGATGGGCGACGAGCAGTACTTC
CASSSSMGDEQYF